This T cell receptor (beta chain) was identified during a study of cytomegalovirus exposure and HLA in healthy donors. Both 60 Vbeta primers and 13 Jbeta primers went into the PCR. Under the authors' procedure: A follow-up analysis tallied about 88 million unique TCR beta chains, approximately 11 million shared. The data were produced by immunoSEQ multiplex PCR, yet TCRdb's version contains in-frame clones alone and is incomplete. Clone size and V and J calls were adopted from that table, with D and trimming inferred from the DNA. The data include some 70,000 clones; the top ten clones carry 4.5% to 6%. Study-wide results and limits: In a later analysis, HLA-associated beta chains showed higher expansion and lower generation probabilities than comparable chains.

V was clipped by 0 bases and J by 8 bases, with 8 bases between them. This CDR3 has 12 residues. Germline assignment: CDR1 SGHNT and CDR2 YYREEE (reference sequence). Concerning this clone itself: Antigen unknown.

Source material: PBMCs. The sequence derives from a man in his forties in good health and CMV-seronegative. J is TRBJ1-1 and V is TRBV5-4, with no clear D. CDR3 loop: CASSLAKQEAFF. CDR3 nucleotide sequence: TGTGCCAGCAGCTTGGCGAAACAGGAAGCTTTCTTT.